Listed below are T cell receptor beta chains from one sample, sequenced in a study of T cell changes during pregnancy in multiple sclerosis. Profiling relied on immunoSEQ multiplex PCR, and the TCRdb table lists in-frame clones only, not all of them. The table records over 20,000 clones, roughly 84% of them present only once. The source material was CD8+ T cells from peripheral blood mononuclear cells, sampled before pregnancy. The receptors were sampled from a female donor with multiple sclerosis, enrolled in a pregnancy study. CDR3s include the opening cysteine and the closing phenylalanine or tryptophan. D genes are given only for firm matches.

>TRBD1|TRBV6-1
CASSEEGGTLYEQYF
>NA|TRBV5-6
CASSLTDTRRFF
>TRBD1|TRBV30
CAWIEGRGHFYYGYTF
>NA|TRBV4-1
CASSQLLPIEKLFF
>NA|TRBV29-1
CSSRENEQFF
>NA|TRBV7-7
CASSLEPEGDQETQYF
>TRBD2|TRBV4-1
CASSQDLGLARSYEQYF
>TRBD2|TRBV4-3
CASSQDSGSGAKNIQYF
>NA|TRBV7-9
CASSLVLTDGYTF
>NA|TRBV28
CASSLPGSTEAFF